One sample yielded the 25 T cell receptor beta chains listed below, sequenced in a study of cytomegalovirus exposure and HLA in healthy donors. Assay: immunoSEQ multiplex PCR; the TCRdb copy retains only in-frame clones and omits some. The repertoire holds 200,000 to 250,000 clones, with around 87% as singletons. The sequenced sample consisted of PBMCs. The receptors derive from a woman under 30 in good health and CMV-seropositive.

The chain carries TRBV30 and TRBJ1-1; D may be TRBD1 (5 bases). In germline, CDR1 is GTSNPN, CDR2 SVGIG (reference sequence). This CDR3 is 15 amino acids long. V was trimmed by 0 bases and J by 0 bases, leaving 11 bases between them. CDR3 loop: CAWSVRGRVNTEAFF. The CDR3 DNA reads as TGTGCCTGGAGTGTACGGGGGAGGGTGAACACTGAAGCTTTCTTT.

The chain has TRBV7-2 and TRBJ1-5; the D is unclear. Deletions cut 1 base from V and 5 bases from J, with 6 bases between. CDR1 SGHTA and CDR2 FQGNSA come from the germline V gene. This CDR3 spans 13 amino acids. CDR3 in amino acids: CASSLGSYQPQHF. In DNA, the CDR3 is TGTGCCAGCAGCTTAGGTTCCTATCAGCCCCAGCATTTT.

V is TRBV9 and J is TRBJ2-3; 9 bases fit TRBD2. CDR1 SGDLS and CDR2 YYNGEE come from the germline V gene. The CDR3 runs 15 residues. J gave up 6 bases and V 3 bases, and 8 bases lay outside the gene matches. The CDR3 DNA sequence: TGTGCCAGCAGCGCCCGACTAGCGGAGGGGGATACGCAGTATTTT. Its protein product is CASSARLAEGDTQYF. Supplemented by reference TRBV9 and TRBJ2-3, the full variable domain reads DSGVTQTPKHLITATGQRVTLRCSPRSGDLSVYWYQQSLDQGLQFLIQYYNGEERAKGNILERFSAQQFPDLHSELNLSSLELGDSALYFCASSARLAEGDTQYFGPGTRLTVL.

In DNA form, the CDR3 reads TGTGCCAGCAGTTACAAAGCGGGAGGAACATACAATGAGCAGTTCTTC. Amino acid sequence: CASSYKAGGTYNEQFF. The V call is TRBV6-5, the J call TRBJ2-1; 9 nucleotides agree with TRBD2. The germline gives CDR1 MNHEY, CDR2 SVGAGI. V lost 2 bases and J lost 4; bases outside the gene matches: 6. The CDR3 contains 16 residues.

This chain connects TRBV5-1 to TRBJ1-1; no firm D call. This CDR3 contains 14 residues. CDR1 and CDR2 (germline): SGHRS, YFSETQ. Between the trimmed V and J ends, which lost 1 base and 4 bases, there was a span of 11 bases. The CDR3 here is CASSLRSGTTEAFF. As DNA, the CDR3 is TGCGCCAGCAGCTTGAGATCAGGAACCACTGAAGCTTTCTTT.

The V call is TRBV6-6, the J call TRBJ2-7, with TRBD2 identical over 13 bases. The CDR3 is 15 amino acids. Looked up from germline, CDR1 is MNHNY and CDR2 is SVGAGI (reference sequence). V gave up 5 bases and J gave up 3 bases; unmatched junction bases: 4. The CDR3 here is CASSGGLAGVYEQYF. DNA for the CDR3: TGTGCCAGCAGTGGAGGACTAGCGGGAGTCTACGAGCAGTACTTC.

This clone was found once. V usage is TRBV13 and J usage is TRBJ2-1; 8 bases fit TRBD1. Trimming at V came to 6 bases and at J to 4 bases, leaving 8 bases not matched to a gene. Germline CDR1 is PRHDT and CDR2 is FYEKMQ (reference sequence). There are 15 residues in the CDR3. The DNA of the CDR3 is TGTGCCAGCAGTACAGGACAGGGAGGTTACAATGAGCAGTTCTTC. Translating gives CASSTGQGGYNEQFF.

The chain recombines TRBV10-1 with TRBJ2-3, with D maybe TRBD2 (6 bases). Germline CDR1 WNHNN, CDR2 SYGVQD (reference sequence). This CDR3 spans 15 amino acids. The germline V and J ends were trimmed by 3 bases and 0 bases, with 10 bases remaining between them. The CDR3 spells CASSELGRSTDTQYF. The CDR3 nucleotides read TGCGCCAGCAGTGAACTCGGGAGAAGCACAGATACGCAGTATTTT.

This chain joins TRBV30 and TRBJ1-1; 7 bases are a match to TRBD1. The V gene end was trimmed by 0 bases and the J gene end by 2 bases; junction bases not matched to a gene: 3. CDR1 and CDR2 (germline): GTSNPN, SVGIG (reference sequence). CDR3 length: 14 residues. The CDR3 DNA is TGTGCCTGGAGTGTCAGGGGGAGTAACACTGAAGCTTTCTTT. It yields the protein CAWSVRGSNTEAFF.

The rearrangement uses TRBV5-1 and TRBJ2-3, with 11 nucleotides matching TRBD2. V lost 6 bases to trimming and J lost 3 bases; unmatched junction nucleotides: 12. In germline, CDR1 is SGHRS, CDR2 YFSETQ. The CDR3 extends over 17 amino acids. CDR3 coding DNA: TGCGCCAGCACCGAGGGGGGGACTAGCGGAGGTACAGATACGCAGTATTTT. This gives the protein CASTEGGTSGGTDTQYF. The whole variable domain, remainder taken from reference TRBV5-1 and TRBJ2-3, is KAGVTQTPRYLIKTRGQQVTLSCSPISGHRSVSWYQQTPGQGLQFLFEYFSETQRNKGNFPGRFSGRQFSNSRSEMNVSTLELGDSALYLCASTEGGTSGGTDTQYFGPGTRLTVL.

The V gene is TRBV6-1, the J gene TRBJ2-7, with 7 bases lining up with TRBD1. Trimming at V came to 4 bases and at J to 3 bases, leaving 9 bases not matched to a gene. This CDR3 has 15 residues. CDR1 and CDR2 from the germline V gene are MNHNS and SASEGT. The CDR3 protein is CASSAQDREGYEQYF. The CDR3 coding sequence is TGTGCCAGCAGTGCCCAAGACAGGGAAGGCTACGAGCAGTACTTC.

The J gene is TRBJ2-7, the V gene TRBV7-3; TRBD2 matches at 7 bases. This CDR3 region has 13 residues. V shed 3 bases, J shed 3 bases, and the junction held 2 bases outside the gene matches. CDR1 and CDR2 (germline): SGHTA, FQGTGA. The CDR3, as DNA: TGTGCCAGCAGCTTCGGCGGGGGCTACGAGCAGTACTTC. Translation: CASSFGGGYEQYF.

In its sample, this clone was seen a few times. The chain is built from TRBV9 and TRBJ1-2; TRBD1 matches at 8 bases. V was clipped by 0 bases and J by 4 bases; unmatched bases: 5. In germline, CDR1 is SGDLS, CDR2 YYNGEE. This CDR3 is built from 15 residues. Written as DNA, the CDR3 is TGTGCCAGCAGCGTAGATCCAGGGGGCCCCTATGGCTACACCTTC. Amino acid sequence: CASSVDPGGPYGYTF.

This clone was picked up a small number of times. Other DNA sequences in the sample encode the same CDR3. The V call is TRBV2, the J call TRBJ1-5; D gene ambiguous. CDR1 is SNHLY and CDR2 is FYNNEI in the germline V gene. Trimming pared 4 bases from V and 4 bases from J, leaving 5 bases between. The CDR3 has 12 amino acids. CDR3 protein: CASSVRNQPQHF. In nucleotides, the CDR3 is TGTGCCAGCAGTGTACGGAATCAGCCCCAGCATTTT.

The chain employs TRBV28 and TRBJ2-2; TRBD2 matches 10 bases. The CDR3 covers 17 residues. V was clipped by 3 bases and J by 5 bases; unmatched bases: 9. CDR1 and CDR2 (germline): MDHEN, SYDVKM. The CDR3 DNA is TGTGCCAGCAGTTTCACATTAGCGGGAGGCCTGACCGGGGAGCTGTTTTTT. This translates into CASSFTLAGGLTGELFF.

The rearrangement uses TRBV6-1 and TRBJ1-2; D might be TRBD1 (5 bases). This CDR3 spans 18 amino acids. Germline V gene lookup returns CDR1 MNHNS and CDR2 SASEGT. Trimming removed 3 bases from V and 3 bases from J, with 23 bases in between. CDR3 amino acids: CASSDFRDSLIGDYGYTF. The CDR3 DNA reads TGTGCCAGCAGTGATTTTCGGGACTCCCTGATCGGGGACTATGGCTACACCTTC.

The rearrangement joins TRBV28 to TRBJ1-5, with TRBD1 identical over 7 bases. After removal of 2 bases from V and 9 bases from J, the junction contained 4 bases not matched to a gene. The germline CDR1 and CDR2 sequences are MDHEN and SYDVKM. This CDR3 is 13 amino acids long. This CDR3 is CASSLAGGSPQHF. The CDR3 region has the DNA TGTGCCAGCAGTTTAGCAGGGGGTTCGCCCCAGCATTTT.

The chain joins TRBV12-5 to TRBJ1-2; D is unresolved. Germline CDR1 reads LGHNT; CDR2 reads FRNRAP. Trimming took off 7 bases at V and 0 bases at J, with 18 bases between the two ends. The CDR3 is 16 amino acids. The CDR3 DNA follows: TGTGCTAGTGCGCGGGCCAGCCTCACGGCTAACTATGGCTACACCTTC. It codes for CASARASLTANYGYTF.

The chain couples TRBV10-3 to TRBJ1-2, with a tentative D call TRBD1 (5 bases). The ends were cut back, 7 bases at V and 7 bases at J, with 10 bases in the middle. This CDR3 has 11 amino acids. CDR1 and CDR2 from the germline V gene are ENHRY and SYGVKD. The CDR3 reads CAITGGVGYTF. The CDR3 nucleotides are TGTGCCATCACCGGAGGGGTTGGCTACACCTTC.

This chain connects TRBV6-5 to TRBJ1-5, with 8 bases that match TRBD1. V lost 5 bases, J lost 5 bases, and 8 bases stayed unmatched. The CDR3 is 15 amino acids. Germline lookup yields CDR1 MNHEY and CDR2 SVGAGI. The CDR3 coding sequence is TGTGCCAGCAGTCCGCACCCGACAGGGGATCAGCCCCAGCATTTT. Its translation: CASSPHPTGDQPQHF.

The chain's CDR3 is CASSLSGPSSYEQYF. In DNA, the CDR3 is TGTGCCAGCAGTTTATCCGGCCCTAGCTCCTACGAGCAGTACTTC. The chain recombines TRBV27 with TRBJ2-7; D unresolved. The CDR3 extends over 15 amino acids. Germline CDR1 reads MNHEY; CDR2 reads SMNVEV (reference sequence). V was shortened by 0 bases and J by 0 bases, with 9 bases between the two germline ends.

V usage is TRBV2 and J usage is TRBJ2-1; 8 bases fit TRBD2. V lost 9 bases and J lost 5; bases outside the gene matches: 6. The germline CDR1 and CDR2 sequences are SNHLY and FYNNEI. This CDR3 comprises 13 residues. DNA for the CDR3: TGTGCCAGTGAGCGGGAGTTGAACAATGAGCAGTTCTTC. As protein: CASERELNNEQFF.

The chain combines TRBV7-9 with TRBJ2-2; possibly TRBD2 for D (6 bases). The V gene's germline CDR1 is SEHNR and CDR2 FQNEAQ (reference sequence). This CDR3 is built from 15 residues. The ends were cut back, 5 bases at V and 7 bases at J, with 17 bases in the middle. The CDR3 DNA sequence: TGTGCCAGCAGCCCGCCGGGACTGGGGAGCGGGGAGCTGTTTTTT. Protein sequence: CASSPPGLGSGELFF.

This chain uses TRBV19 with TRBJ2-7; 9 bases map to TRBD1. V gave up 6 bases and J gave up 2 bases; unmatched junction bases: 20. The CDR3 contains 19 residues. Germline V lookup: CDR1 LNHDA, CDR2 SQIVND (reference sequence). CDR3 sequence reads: CASREVIGTGQGKTYEQYF. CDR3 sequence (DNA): TGTGCCAGTAGGGAAGTAATCGGTACGGGACAGGGAAAGACCTACGAGCAGTACTTC.

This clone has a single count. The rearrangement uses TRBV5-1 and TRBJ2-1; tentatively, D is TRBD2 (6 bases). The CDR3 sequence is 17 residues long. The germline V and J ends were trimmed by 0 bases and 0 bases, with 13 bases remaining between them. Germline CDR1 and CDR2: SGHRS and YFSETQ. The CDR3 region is CASSLGGGTSSYNEQFF. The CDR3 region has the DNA TGCGCCAGCAGCTTGGGCGGCGGGACGAGCTCCTACAATGAGCAGTTCTTC.